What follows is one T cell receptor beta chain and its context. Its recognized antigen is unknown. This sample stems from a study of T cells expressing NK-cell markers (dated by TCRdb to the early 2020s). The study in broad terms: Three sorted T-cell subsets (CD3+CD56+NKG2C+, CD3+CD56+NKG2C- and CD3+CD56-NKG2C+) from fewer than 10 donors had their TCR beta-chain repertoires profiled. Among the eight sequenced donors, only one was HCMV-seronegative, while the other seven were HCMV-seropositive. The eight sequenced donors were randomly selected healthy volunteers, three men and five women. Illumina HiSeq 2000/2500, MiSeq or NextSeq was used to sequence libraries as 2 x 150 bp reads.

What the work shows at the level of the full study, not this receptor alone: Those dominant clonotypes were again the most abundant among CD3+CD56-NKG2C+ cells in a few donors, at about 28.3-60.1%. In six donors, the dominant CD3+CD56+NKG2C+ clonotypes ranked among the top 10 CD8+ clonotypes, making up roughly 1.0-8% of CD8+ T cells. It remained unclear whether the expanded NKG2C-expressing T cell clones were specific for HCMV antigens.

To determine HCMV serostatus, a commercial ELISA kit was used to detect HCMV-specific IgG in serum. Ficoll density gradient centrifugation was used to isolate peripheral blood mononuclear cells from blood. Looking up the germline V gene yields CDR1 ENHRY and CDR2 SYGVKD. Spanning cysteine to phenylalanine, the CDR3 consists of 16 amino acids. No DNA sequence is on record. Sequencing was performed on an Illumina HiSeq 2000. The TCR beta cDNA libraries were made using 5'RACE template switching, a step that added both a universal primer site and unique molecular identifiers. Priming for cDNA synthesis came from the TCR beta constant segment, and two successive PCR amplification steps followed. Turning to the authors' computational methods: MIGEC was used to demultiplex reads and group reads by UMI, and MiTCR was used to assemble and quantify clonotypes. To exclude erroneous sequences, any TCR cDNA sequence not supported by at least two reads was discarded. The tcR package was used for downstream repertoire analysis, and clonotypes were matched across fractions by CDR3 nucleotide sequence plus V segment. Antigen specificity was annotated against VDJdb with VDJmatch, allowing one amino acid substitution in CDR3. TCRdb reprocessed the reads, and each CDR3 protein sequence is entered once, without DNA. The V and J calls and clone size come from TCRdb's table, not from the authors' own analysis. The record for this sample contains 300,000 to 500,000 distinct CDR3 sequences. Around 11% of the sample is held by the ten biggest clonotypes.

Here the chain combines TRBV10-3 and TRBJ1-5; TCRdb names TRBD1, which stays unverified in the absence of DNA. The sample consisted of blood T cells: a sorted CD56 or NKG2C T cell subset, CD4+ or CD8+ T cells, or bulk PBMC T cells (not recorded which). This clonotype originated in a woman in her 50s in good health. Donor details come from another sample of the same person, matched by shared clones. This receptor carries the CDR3 CAIKRKQGARNQPQHF.